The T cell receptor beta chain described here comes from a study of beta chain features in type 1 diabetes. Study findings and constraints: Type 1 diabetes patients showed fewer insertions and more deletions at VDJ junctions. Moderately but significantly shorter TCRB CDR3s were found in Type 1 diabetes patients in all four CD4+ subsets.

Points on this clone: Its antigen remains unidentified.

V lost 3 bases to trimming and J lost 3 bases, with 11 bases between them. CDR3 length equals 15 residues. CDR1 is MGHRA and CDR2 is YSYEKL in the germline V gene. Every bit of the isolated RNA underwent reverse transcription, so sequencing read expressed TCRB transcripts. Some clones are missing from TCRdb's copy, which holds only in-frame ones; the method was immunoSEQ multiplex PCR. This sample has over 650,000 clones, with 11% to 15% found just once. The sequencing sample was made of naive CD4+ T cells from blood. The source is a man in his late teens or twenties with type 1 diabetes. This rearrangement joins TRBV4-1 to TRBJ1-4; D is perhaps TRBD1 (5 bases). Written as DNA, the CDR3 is TGCGCCAGCAGCCACGGCGGGGCGGCTAATGAAAAACTGTTTTTT. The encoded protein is CASSHGGAANEKLFF.